This TCR beta chain was found in a study of CD8 T cells in Susac syndrome. The CDR3 runs 14 residues. Germline-derived CDR1 and CDR2 are LNHNV and YYDKDF (reference sequence). TCR beta was sequenced from blood CD8+ and CD4+ T cells. Random hexamers were used to reverse transcribe roughly 0.5 to 1 ug of RNA. Amplification of the TCR beta CDR3 was carried out by immunoSEQ multiplex PCR, which spanned a total of 54 Vbeta and 13 Jbeta segments. TCRdb independently ran MiXCR on the immunoSEQ multiplex PCR reads; one entry per CDR3 protein. The sample shows approximately 65,000 distinct CDR3 sequences, just over 90% of them seen only once. As concerns this clonotype: At one end the junction does not follow the germline gene, possibly because of a read error.

Sample: CD8+ T cells from PBMCs. The chain is built from TRBV15 and TRBJ1-5; D gene unclear. The receptor was derived from a human donor in good health. CDR3: CAASPLESNQPQHF. In DNA, the CDR3 is TGTGCCGCCAGCCCATTGGAGAGCAATCAGCCCCAGCATTTT.